This T cell receptor (beta chain) was sequenced for a study of blood T cell repertoires in COVID-19. Whole-study context: There were acute and convalescent COVID-19 samples, and they came from the United States, Italy and Spain. Sources were T cells, B-cell-depleted T cells, or PBMCs; the material itself was cDNA or gDNA.

In the source study's methods: Estimated nucleated cell counts came from reference gene primer amplification. Sequencing was performed with immunoSEQ multiplex PCR; in TCRdb, only in-frame clones are kept and a portion is missing. D and trimming come from the DNA, and the V and J calls and clone size come from that table. Here the sample spans about 320,000 clones, approximately 85% being singletons. V was pared by 6 bases and J by 4 bases, with 9 bases of the junction left unmatched. Germline loops: CDR1 SGHAT, CDR2 FQNNGV. This CDR3 spans 18 amino acids. In this sample, this clone turned up a few times.

The sample comprised peripheral blood. J is TRBJ2-6 and V is TRBV11-2; 13 bases line up with TRBD2. This receptor was identified in a human donor in a cohort sampled during active COVID-19. The CDR3 sequence: CASSQTSGGPDGANVLTF. The CDR3 DNA sequence: TGTGCCAGCAGTCAGACTAGCGGGGGGCCGGACGGGGCCAACGTCCTGACTTTC.